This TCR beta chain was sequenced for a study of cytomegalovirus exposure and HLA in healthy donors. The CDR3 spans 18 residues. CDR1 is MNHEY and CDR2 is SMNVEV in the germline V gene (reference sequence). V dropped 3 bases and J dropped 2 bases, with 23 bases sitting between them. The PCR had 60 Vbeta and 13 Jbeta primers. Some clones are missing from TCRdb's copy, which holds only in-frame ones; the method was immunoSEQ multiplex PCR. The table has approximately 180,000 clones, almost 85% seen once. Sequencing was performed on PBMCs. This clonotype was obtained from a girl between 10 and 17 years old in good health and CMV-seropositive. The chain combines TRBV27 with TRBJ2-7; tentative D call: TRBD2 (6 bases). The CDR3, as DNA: TGTGCCAGCAGTTTTTCGGGAGAGGTTGGCAGTCAAGCCTACGAGCAGTACTTC. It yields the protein CASSFSGEVGSQAYEQYF.